One sample yielded the 24 T cell receptor beta chains listed below, sequenced in a study of blood T cell repertoires in COVID-19. Assay used: immunoSEQ multiplex PCR; TCRdb lists only in-frame clones, some missing. The repertoire holds 200,000 to 250,000 clones, with around 89% as singletons. The sample taken for sequencing was PBMCs or T cells enriched from blood (not recorded which). The receptors derive from a woman aged 25 to 45 who had recovered from COVID-19.

The V and J genes are TRBV11-2 and TRBJ1-2, with 10 positions matching TRBD1. V lost 1 base and J lost 4; bases outside the gene matches: 0. The CDR3 consists of 14 residues. CDR1 and CDR2 (germline): SGHAT, FQNNGV. The CDR3 sequence: CASSLGTGGYGYTF. The CDR3, as DNA: TGTGCCAGCAGCTTAGGGACAGGGGGCTATGGCTACACCTTC.

J is TRBJ1-6 and V is TRBV3-1 (or the pseudogene TRBV3-2), with 9 bases identical to TRBD1. The CDR3 runs to 17 residues. J was trimmed by 5 bases and V by 0 bases; bases with no gene match: 5. The germline CDR1 and CDR2 sequences are LGHDT and YNNKEL (reference sequence). The CDR3 region is CASSQDRGDRDNSPLHF. The CDR3 DNA sequence: TGTGCCAGCAGCCAAGATCGGGGGGACAGGGATAATTCACCCCTCCACTTT.

V and J are TRBV4-2 and TRBJ1-5, with D hard to call. Germline V gene data show CDR1 as LGHNA and CDR2 as YNFKEQ. The V end lost 1 base, the J end lost 2 bases, and 9 bases lay between the germline ends. The CDR3 extends over 15 amino acids. CDR3 amino acids: CASSQASLGNQPQHF. The CDR3 DNA reads as TGTGCCAGCAGCCAAGCGAGTTTGGGCAATCAGCCCCAGCATTTT.

This sequence joins TRBV7-8 and TRBJ1-3; D perhaps matches TRBD1 (6 bases). The germline V gene has CDR1 SGHVS and CDR2 FQNEAQ. The ends were cut back, 1 base at V and 6 bases at J, with 13 bases in the middle. CDR3 length: 15 residues. CDR3 DNA sequence: TGTGCCAGCAGCTTAGACGGGGGGCCAAAAAACACCATATATTTT. Residues: CASSLDGGPKNTIYF.

The chain links TRBV4-1 to TRBJ2-1, with D possibly matching TRBD2 (6 bases). The CDR3 consists of 15 residues. Trimming stripped 0 bases from V and 7 bases from J, with 13 bases between. Per germline, CDR1 MGHRA and CDR2 YSYEKL. For the CDR3, the DNA is TGCGCCAGCAGCCAAGACGGGGACTCCAGGAATGAGCAGTTCTTC. Translation: CASSQDGDSRNEQFF.

This CDR3 reads CASSFGYRDNSPLHF. As DNA, the CDR3 is TGTGCCAGCAGCTTCGGGTATCGGGATAATTCACCCCTCCACTTT. The genes are TRBV5-5 and TRBJ1-6; D uncertain. The CDR3 has 15 amino acids. V was cut by 2 bases and J by 5 bases, with 11 bases left in between. Germline V gene sequence: CDR1 SGHKS, CDR2 YYEKEE (reference sequence). Full variable domain (outside the CDR3, taken from reference TRBV5-5 and TRBJ1-6): DAGVTQSPTHLIKTRGQQVTLRCSPISGHKSVSWYQQVLGQGPQFIFQYYEKEERGRGNFPDRFSARQFPNYSSELNVNALLLGDSALYLCASSFGYRDNSPLHFGNGTRLTVT.

The chain couples TRBV2 to TRBJ2-5; perhaps TRBD1 as D (6 bases). V was trimmed by 2 bases and J by 4 bases, leaving 11 bases between them. CDR1 SNHLY and CDR2 FYNNEI come from the germline V gene. The CDR3 sequence is 14 residues long. CDR3 protein: CASSEWAGAETQYF. CDR3 DNA sequence: TGTGCCAGCAGTGAATGGGCAGGGGCAGAGACCCAGTACTTC.

The chain recombines TRBV9 with TRBJ2-3, with TRBD2 matching 10 bases. Germline values: CDR1 SGDLS, CDR2 YYNGEE. The CDR3 extends over 17 amino acids. The J segment lost 0 bases and the V segment lost 10 bases, leaving 14 bases of the junction unmatched. The CDR3 protein is CARWGRASGGSTDTQYF. The DNA for the CDR3 is TGTGCCCGCTGGGGGAGGGCTAGCGGGGGAAGCACAGATACGCAGTATTTT.

This clone came up once. V is TRBV28 and J is TRBJ2-5; TRBD2 agrees at 7 bases. This CDR3 spans 13 amino acids. Trimming removed 6 bases from V and 5 bases from J; junction bases left unmatched: 6. Per the germline V gene, CDR1 is MDHEN and CDR2 is SYDVKM. The CDR3 region is CASSLAGGETQYF. The CDR3 nucleotides are TGTGCCAGCAGCTTGGCCGGGGGGGAGACCCAGTACTTC.

The J gene is TRBJ2-5, the V gene TRBV9, with D perhaps TRBD2 (6 bases). Germline lookup yields CDR1 SGDLS and CDR2 YYNGEE. The CDR3 has 14 residues. Deletions cut 1 base from V and 5 bases from J, with 12 bases between. This chain's CDR3 is CASSVKLGGETQYF. The CDR3 coding sequence is TGTGCCAGCAGCGTAAAGCTAGGAGGGGAGACCCAGTACTTC.

This clone was counted a few times. The chain uses TRBV11-3 and TRBJ1-1, with 7 bases matching TRBD1. V shed 1 base and J 0 bases; nucleotides not matched to a gene: 5. The CDR3 loop spans 16 amino acids. CDR1 is SGHNT and CDR2 is YENEEA in the germline V gene. The CDR3: CASSLGTGAMNTEAFF. The CDR3 DNA is TGTGCCAGCAGCTTAGGGACAGGAGCTATGAACACTGAAGCTTTCTTT. Complete variable domain (other parts from reference TRBV11-3 and TRBJ1-1): EAGVVQSPRYKIIEKKQPVAFWCNPISGHNTLYWYLQNLGQGPELLIRYENEEAVDDSQLPKDRFSAERLKGVDSTLKIQPAELGDSAVYLCASSLGTGAMNTEAFFGQGTRLTVV.

This clone turned up a few times. This sequence joins TRBV4-2 and TRBJ2-2, with D maybe TRBD1 (6 bases). Per the germline V gene, CDR1 is LGHNA and CDR2 is YNFKEQ. The CDR3 sequence is 16 residues long. The V end was cut by 4 bases, the J end by 0 bases, with 12 bases between. CDR3 coding DNA: TGTGCCAGCAGCCGGGAACAGGGCTCGAACACCGGGGAGCTGTTTTTT. Its translation: CASSREQGSNTGELFF.

CDR3 nucleotides: TGTGCCAGCAGTCTAGGTGGAGGGACAGTCGAATATAATTCACCCCTCCACTTT. It translates to CASSLGGGTVEYNSPLHF. The J gene is TRBJ1-6, the V gene TRBV6-6, with 7 bases identical to TRBD1. Trimming cost V 5 bases and J 4 bases; bases outside gene matches: 14. From germline, CDR1 is MNHNY and CDR2 SVGAGI (reference sequence). The CDR3 sequence is 18 residues long.

The chain combines TRBV7-2 with TRBJ1-1; D may be TRBD1 (5 bases). CDR3 length equals 14 residues. The germline CDR1 and CDR2 sequences are SGHTA and FQGNSA. The V end was cut by 3 bases, the J end by 5 bases, with 13 bases between. CDR3 amino acids: CASSFPGMRTEAFF. CDR3 DNA sequence: TGTGCCAGCAGCTTTCCAGGGATGAGGACTGAAGCTTTCTTT. Full variable domain (missing parts from reference TRBV7-2 and TRBJ1-1): GAGVSQSPSNKVTEKGKDVELRCDPISGHTALYWYRQSLGQGLEFLIYFQGNSAPDKSGLPSDRFSAERTGGSVSTLTIQRTQQEDSAVYLCASSFPGMRTEAFFGQGTRLTVV.

The CDR3 DNA reads as TGTGCCAGCTCACCACCGGGGCCATCTAGCTCCTACAATGAGCAGTTCTTC. Amino acids: CASSPPGPSSSYNEQFF. The V gene is TRBV18, the J gene TRBJ2-1; TRBD1 might be the D (5 bases). The V gene lost 0 bases and the J gene lost 0 bases, with 12 bases spanning the gap. Germline CDR1 and CDR2: KGHSH and LQKENI. The CDR3 covers 17 residues.

V gene TRBV2 combines with J gene TRBJ1-1, with D maybe TRBD1 (6 bases). The CDR3 is 14 amino acids. Trimming removed 5 bases from V and 0 bases from J, with 10 bases in between. CDR1 is SNHLY, CDR2 FYNNEI, per germline. The CDR3, as DNA: TGTGCCAGCAGTCCGGACAGCCTGAACACTGAAGCTTTCTTT. It codes for CASSPDSLNTEAFF. Using reference TRBV2 and TRBJ1-1 for the parts outside the CDR3, the full variable domain is EPEVTQTPSHQVTQMGQEVILRCVPISNHLYFYWYRQILGQKVEFLVSFYNNEISEKSEIFDDQFSVERPDGSNFTLKIRSTKLEDSAMYFCASSPDSLNTEAFFGQGTRLTVV.

V usage is TRBV7-2 and J usage is TRBJ1-3, with 10 bases that match TRBD1. This CDR3 is 16 amino acids long. The V segment lost 3 bases and the J segment 3 bases; nucleotides outside the gene matches: 5. Germline CDR1 reads SGHTA; CDR2 reads FQGNSA. The CDR3, as DNA: TGTGCCAGCAGCTTCCGGGACAGGGGTGTTGGAAACACCATATATTTT. Translation: CASSFRDRGVGNTIYF.

The J gene is TRBJ2-3, the V gene TRBV7-2; 8 nucleotides line up with TRBD1. The germline gives CDR1 SGHTA, CDR2 FQGNSA. The CDR3 sequence is 16 residues long. With V trimmed by 3 bases and J by 1 base, 6 bases remained unmatched. The CDR3 protein is CASSFSGGEGTDTQYF. Here the CDR3 DNA reads TGTGCCAGCAGCTTTTCAGGGGGCGAGGGCACAGATACGCAGTATTTT.

The V gene is TRBV5-1, the J gene TRBJ2-3, with D uncertain. Trimming removed 6 bases from V and 8 bases from J, with 19 bases in between. The CDR3 is made up of 14 amino acids. CDR1 SGHRS and CDR2 YFSETQ come from the germline V gene. Written as DNA, the CDR3 is TGCGCCAGCAACCCTACCGTCGGTCCGGGTACGCAGTATTTT. Encoded protein: CASNPTVGPGTQYF.

V usage is TRBV4-3 and J usage is TRBJ2-5, with D unresolved. Trimming removed 2 bases from V and 1 base from J, with 8 bases in between. Germline V gives CDR1 LGHNA, CDR2 YSLEER. This CDR3 is built from 14 residues. DNA for the CDR3: TGCGCCAGCAGCCAACAACTGATCCAAGAGACCCAGTACTTC. It encodes CASSQQLIQETQYF.

The chain couples TRBV4-2 to TRBJ1-2, with D possibly being TRBD1 (6 bases). Trimming shortened V by 0 bases and J by 4 bases, and 9 bases separated the two germline ends. Germline assignment: CDR1 LGHNA and CDR2 YNFKEQ. This CDR3 comprises 14 residues. The CDR3 DNA reads TGTGCCAGCAGCCAAGATCACAGGGCCTATGGCTACACCTTC. Residues: CASSQDHRAYGYTF.

The chain combines TRBV7-9 with TRBJ1-2; 7 nucleotides agree with TRBD1. From germline, CDR1 is SEHNR and CDR2 FQNEAQ (reference sequence). The J segment lost 5 bases and the V segment lost 1 base, leaving 13 bases of the junction unmatched. CDR3 length: 17 residues. DNA for the CDR3: TGTGCCAGCAGCTTAGTCGTAGGGGGCATTAAGGGATATGGCTACACCTTC. It yields the protein CASSLVVGGIKGYGYTF.

The chain carries TRBV11-1 and TRBJ1-6; a weak D match, TRBD1 (6 bases). V dropped 2 bases and J dropped 6 bases, with 8 bases sitting between them. The CDR3 is 14 amino acids. Germline CDR1 and CDR2: SGHAT and FQDESV (reference sequence). The CDR3 is CASSLSRGNSPLHF. The CDR3 DNA reads as TGTGCCAGCAGCTTATCCAGGGGTAATTCACCCCTCCACTTT.

The chain recombines TRBV5-6 with TRBJ2-7, with D possibly TRBD1 on 5 matching bases. CDR3 size: 15 residues. Germline CDR1 reads SGHDT; CDR2 reads YYEEEE. V lost 3 bases and J 5 bases, leaving 18 bases between the germline ends. CDR3 nucleotides: TGTGCCAGCAGCTCACCGAAAAACCAGGGAAACGAGCAGTACTTC. Its protein is CASSSPKNQGNEQYF.